These T cell receptor beta chains were read from a single sample in a study of blood T cell repertoires in COVID-19. TCRdb's copy holds only in-frame clones and misses some; the assay was immunoSEQ multiplex PCR. The sample has some 150,000 clones; roughly 84% are singletons. The sample comprised peripheral blood. These receptors were collected from a woman in her 70s with COVID-19, enrolled during active disease. The CDR3 runs from the conserved cysteine through the conserved F or W. A D gene is named only where the DNA matches it firmly. Not all rows give a size; the values are once, few, many and, for expanded clones, a class.

v_call	d_call	j_call	cdr3_length	clone_size	cdr3_aa	cdr3_nt
TRBV28	TRBD1	TRBJ1-1	14	.	CASRLQGATTEAFF	TGTGCCAGCAGGTTACAGGGGGCGACCACTGAAGCTTTCTTT
TRBV18	.	TRBJ1-1	12	.	CASSPLSGEAFF	TGTGCCAGCTCACCACTGTCAGGTGAAGCTTTCTTT
TRBV5-6	TRBD1	TRBJ1-2	14	once	CASSSLGTEDGYTF	TGTGCCAGCAGCTCCCTAGGGACAGAGGATGGCTACACCTTC
TRBV28	.	TRBJ1-4	15	.	CASVPSGATNEKLFF	TGTGCCAGCGTACCATCGGGGGCAACTAATGAAAAACTGTTTTTT
TRBV20-1	.	TRBJ2-1	11	.	CSARDNNEQFF	TGCAGTGCTAGAGATAACAATGAGCAGTTCTTC
TRBV28	.	TRBJ1-5	16	.	CASSDQLGERNQPQHF	TGTGCCAGCAGTGATCAATTAGGGGAACGAAATCAGCCCCAGCATTTT
TRBV5-4	TRBD2	TRBJ2-1	15	.	CASSLFRTSVRDQFF	TGTGCCAGCAGCTTGTTTCGGACTAGCGTCCGGGATCAGTTCTTC
TRBV6-1	TRBD1	TRBJ1-5	14	.	CASSEWTGWQPQHF	TGTGCCAGCAGTGAATGGACAGGGTGGCAGCCCCAGCATTTT
TRBV18	.	TRBJ2-1	14	.	CASSPGHVYNEQFF	TGTGCCAGCTCGCCGGGACACGTCTACAATGAGCAGTTCTTC
TRBV5-8	.	TRBJ1-5	15	few	CASSLGQGVHQPQHF	TGTGCCAGCAGCTTGGGTCAGGGTGTCCATCAGCCCCAGCATTTT
TRBV28	TRBD1	TRBJ2-2	14	.	CASDRGQFTGELFF	TGTGCCAGCGACAGGGGGCAGTTCACCGGGGAGCTGTTTTTT
TRBV18	.	TRBJ1-1	15	.	CASSPLTTSNTEAFF	TGTGCCAGCTCACCCCTCACAACCTCGAACACTGAAGCTTTCTTT
TRBV6-5	TRBD1	TRBJ2-7	11	.	CAGKTGIEQYF	TGTGCCGGAAAGACAGGGATCGAGCAGTACTTC
TRBV5-1	TRBD1	TRBJ1-4	15	.	CASSVSGTGIEKLFF	TGCGCCAGCAGCGTATCAGGGACAGGGATTGAAAAACTGTTTTTT
TRBV28	TRBD1	TRBJ1-2	15	.	CASTATDRAYYGYTF	TGTGCCAGCACCGCGACCGACAGGGCATACTATGGCTACACCTTC
TRBV6-5	.	TRBJ1-4	14	.	CASSLGPGNEKLFF	TGTGCCAGCAGCCTCGGGCCCGGGAACGAAAAACTGTTTTTT
TRBV20-1	TRBD1	TRBJ2-1	19	once	CSASVTGTGESDYYNEQFF	TGCAGTGCTAGTGTGACCGGGACAGGGGAATCGGACTATTACAATGAGCAGTTCTTC
TRBV11-3	.	TRBJ2-1	13	few	CASSLQGYNEQFF	TGTGCCAGCAGCTTACAGGGATACAATGAGCAGTTCTTC
TRBV29-1	TRBD2	TRBJ2-3	16	.	CSVRGGRGVGTDTQYF	TGCAGCGTGAGGGGAGGGAGAGGAGTAGGCACAGATACGCAGTATTTT
TRBV6-5	.	TRBJ1-1	12	.	CASINRNTEAFF	TGTGCCAGCATAAATCGGAACACTGAAGCTTTCTTT
TRBV3-1/TRBV3-2	TRBD2	TRBJ2-5	15	.	CASSQERGGRETQYF	TGTGCCAGCAGCCAAGAGCGGGGGGGCCGTGAGACCCAGTACTTC
TRBV10-1	.	TRBJ2-5	12	.	CASSAEGETQYF	TGCGCCAGCAGTGCTGAGGGAGAGACCCAGTACTTC
TRBV30	.	TRBJ1-1	12	.	CACRNLNTEAFF	TGTGCCTGTAGAAATTTGAACACTGAAGCTTTCTTT
TRBV9	.	TRBJ1-1	14	.	CASSLFQGNTEAFF	TGTGCCAGCAGCTTATTTCAGGGTAACACTGAAGCTTTCTTT
TRBV7-7	TRBD2	TRBJ2-2	16	once	CASSLGRAGATGELFF	TGTGCTAGCAGCTTAGGCCGAGCGGGAGCCACCGGGGAGCTGTTTTTT
TRBV6-4	.	TRBJ1-1	13	.	CASSDRSYTEAFF	TGTGCCAGCAGTGACCGGTCCTACACTGAAGCTTTCTTT
TRBV28	.	TRBJ1-2	13	.	CASSLGGRYGYTF	TGTGCCAGCAGTTTAGGAGGGCGCTATGGCTACACCTTC
TRBV5-8	TRBD1	TRBJ1-2	13	.	CASKLTGGYGYTF	TGTGCCAGCAAATTGACAGGGGGCTATGGCTACACCTTC
TRBV3-1/TRBV3-2	TRBD1	TRBJ1-1	16	many	CASSTNRGSIGTEAFF	TGTGCCAGCAGCACGAACAGGGGAAGTATTGGGACCGAAGCTTTCTTT
TRBV9	.	TRBJ2-5	15	.	CASSVASYQSQAQYF	TGTGCCAGCAGCGTAGCTAGCTACCAATCCCAGGCCCAGTACTTC
TRBV28	.	TRBJ2-1	14	.	CASSLGLPFDEQFF	TGTGCCAGCAGTTTAGGGCTCCCCTTTGATGAGCAGTTCTTC
TRBV6-1	TRBD2	TRBJ2-2	16	.	CASSEVRRGGTGELFF	TGTGCCAGCAGTGAAGTTCGGCGGGGGGGCACCGGGGAGCTGTTTTTT
TRBV10-3	.	TRBJ2-5	13	.	CAISEGRRETQYF	TGTGCCATCAGTGAGGGGCGCCGGGAGACCCAGTACTTC
TRBV28	TRBD1	TRBJ1-2	16	few	CATKSPGTGDFRGYTF	TGTGCCACCAAGTCCCCCGGGACAGGAGATTTTCGGGGCTACACCTTC
TRBV28	TRBD2	TRBJ2-3	19	.	CASSLPPYKREGSTDTQYF	TGTGCCAGCAGTCTCCCTCCGTATAAGCGGGAGGGAAGCACAGATACGCAGTATTTT
TRBV28	TRBD1	TRBJ1-6	15	.	CASSTEGTGRSPLHF	TGTGCCAGCAGCACGGAGGGGACAGGGCGGTCACCCCTCCACTTT
TRBV5-1	.	TRBJ2-5	14	.	CASSLDVVQETQYF	TGCGCCAGCAGCTTGGACGTAGTGCAAGAGACCCAGTACTTC
TRBV2	.	TRBJ2-5	13	few	CASSEARRETQYF	TGTGCCAGCAGTGAAGCTAGGCGGGAGACCCAGTACTTC
TRBV28	.	TRBJ1-2	15	once	CASSRAGGPIYGYTF	TGTGCCAGCAGCCGGGCCGGGGGTCCGATCTATGGCTACACCTTC
TRBV18	TRBD1	TRBJ1-4	17	.	CASSAGTGIATNEKLFF	TGTGCCAGCTCTGCCGGGACAGGAATAGCAACTAATGAAAAACTGTTTTTT
TRBV6-4	.	TRBJ1-1	13	.	CASSPEQGSEAFF	TGTGCCAGCAGTCCTGAACAGGGTTCTGAAGCTTTCTTT
TRBV14	TRBD1	TRBJ1-2	15	.	CASSQMGQGYYGYTF	TGTGCCAGCAGCCAAATGGGACAGGGGTACTATGGCTACACCTTC
TRBV19	TRBD1	TRBJ1-3	14	.	CAADTGASGNTIYF	TGTGCCGCCGATACAGGGGCTTCTGGAAACACCATATATTTT
TRBV6-5	TRBD1	TRBJ2-7	14	.	CASSQGANSYEQYF	TGTGCCAGCAGTCAGGGGGCGAATTCCTACGAGCAGTACTTC
TRBV6-4	TRBD2	TRBJ2-4	15	.	CASSDSSLAGNIQYF	TGTGCCAGCAGTGACTCGAGCCTAGCGGGTAACATTCAGTACTTC
TRBV5-1	TRBD2	TRBJ2-3	17	.	CASSFPQRGGEADTQYF	TGCGCCAGCAGCTTCCCCCAGCGGGGGGGCGAGGCAGATACGCAGTATTTT
TRBV6-5	.	TRBJ2-7	13	.	CAVKTGPPYEQYF	TGTGCCGTCAAGACAGGCCCTCCCTACGAGCAGTACTTC
TRBV4-1	.	TRBJ2-7	12	few	CASSQDLREQYF	TGCGCCAGCAGCCAAGATCTACGGGAGCAGTACTTC
TRBV29-1	TRBD2	TRBJ2-4	15	.	CSAYTSGRLQNIQYF	TGCAGCGCTTATACTAGCGGGAGGCTCCAAAACATTCAGTACTTC
TRBV7-2	TRBD2	TRBJ2-1	14	.	CASSTRGTSGSWFF	TGTGCCAGCAGCACGAGAGGGACTAGCGGGAGTTGGTTCTTC
TRBV10-3	.	TRBJ2-3	13	.	CAIRVDLEDTQYF	TGTGCCATCAGGGTAGACTTGGAAGATACGCAGTATTTT
TRBV28	TRBD1	TRBJ1-2	11	.	CASWDSHGYTF	TGTGCCAGCTGGGACAGTCATGGCTACACCTTC